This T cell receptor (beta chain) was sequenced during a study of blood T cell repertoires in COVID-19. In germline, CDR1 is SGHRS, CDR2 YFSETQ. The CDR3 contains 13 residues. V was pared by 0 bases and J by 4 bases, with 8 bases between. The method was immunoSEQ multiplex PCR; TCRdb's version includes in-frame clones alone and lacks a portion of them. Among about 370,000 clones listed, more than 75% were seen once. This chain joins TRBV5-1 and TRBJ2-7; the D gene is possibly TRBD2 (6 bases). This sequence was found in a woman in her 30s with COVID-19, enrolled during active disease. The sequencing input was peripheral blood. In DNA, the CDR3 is TGCGCCAGCAGCTTGGAGGAGGGTTACGAGCAGTACTTC. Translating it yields CASSLEEGYEQYF.